These T cell receptor beta chains were read from a single sample in a study of T cells in Graves' hyperthyroidism and ophthalmopathy. TCRdb re-called the multiplex PCR reads with MiXCR, one entry per CDR3 protein. The table records around 400,000 distinct CDR3 sequences, around 16% of them present only once. The sample consisted of blood. All receptors come from a woman aged 18-35 years with Graves' hyperthyroidism that later progressed to Graves' ophthalmopathy. CDR3s include the opening cysteine and the closing phenylalanine or tryptophan.

v_call	j_call	cdr3_aa
TRBV5-1	TRBJ2-3	CASSLHPSGSTDTQYF
TRBV20-1	TRBJ2-1	CSAPGGGRNEQFF
TRBV9	TRBJ2-1	CASSARPLAGGNNYNEQFF
TRBV20-1	TRBJ2-7	CSASSWGPTYEQYF
TRBV11-2	TRBJ2-7	CASSLGGTSGAYEQYF
TRBV27	TRBJ1-3	CASSQGRDSGNTIYF
TRBV3-1	TRBJ2-5	CASSQDVGVETQYF
TRBV27	TRBJ2-3	CASSARQGASADTQYF
TRBV27	TRBJ2-1	CASSTSEYNEQFF
TRBV7-2	TRBJ2-1	CASSFNGRAVGNEQFF
TRBV2	TRBJ2-2	CASSQENTGELFF
TRBV7-3	TRBJ2-5	CASSPRPLETQYF
TRBV12-3/TRBV12-4	TRBJ2-3	CASTSRPTDTQYF
TRBV28	TRBJ2-1	CASFAGEGRTHNEQFF
TRBV27	TRBJ2-7	CASSPDRGHQPIFYEQYF
TRBV7-2	TRBJ2-3	CASSRRGDTQYF
TRBV28	TRBJ1-3	CASSSGEGGHWRNTIYF
TRBV30	TRBJ1-5	CAWARDSYQPQHF
TRBV5-1	TRBJ2-6	CASSLDRPHLPEF
TRBV10-2	TRBJ2-7	CASSDPGDYEQYF
TRBV9	TRBJ2-6	CASSVASGANVLTF
TRBV20-1	TRBJ1-1	CSARDFADNTEAFF
TRBV27	TRBJ2-1	CASSWTPGYNEQFF
TRBV11-2	TRBJ2-1	CASSLGLAGAEQFF
TRBV3-1	TRBJ1-1	CASSETGEGTEAFF
TRBV18	TRBJ1-3	CASSPGEGRLFSGNTIYF
TRBV12-3/TRBV12-4	TRBJ2-5	CASSLVGGWETQYF
TRBV29-1	TRBJ1-4	CSVEDPVNEKLFF
TRBV6-1	TRBJ2-3	CASSGDQGRADTQYF
TRBV14	TRBJ2-1	CASRPGTANNEQFF
TRBV7-9	TRBJ1-4	CASSLGRGFNEKLFF
TRBV5-1	TRBJ1-2	CASSSNLGTAYGYTF
TRBV19	TRBJ1-1	CASSMGQKGTEAFF
TRBV7-8	TRBJ2-3	CASSLQSLGTSTDTQYF
TRBV5-1	TRBJ2-7	CASSLDQTGPYEQYF
TRBV28	TRBJ1-5	CASLSDRGASNQPQHF
TRBV20-1	TRBJ2-2	CSATVGSTGELFF
TRBV2	TRBJ2-3	CASSYRTSGSSDTQYF
TRBV6-1	TRBJ1-1	CASTDVGGNGNSEAFF
TRBV30	TRBJ2-7	CAWSVRGIGTYEQYF
TRBV15	TRBJ1-5	CATSGTRDRGYNSNQPQHF
TRBV28	TRBJ2-7	CASRKVLGTGAYEQYF
TRBV28	TRBJ1-5	CASSPTNQPQHF
TRBV7-9	TRBJ2-7	CASSFGTGRSYEQYF
TRBV20-1	TRBJ1-1	CSARSALNTEAFF
TRBV3-1	TRBJ2-3	CASSQTVLGEDTQYF
TRBV19	TRBJ2-7	CASSPEGAVEQYF
TRBV11-2	TRBJ2-3	CASSLTSGTFIDTQYF
TRBV15	TRBJ2-1	CATRRDPTMNLAGGSSYNEQFF
TRBV6-2/TRBV6-3	TRBJ2-1	CASSYSFTGEQFF
TRBV7-2	TRBJ2-2	CASSLDPQTGELFF
TRBV19	TRBJ2-5	CASKQEETQYF
TRBV24-1	TRBJ2-3	CATSDLRDSHSTDTQYF
TRBV20-1	TRBJ2-7	CSARGGGASYEQYF
TRBV7-6	TRBJ2-4	CASSHREGIQYF
TRBV5-1	TRBJ2-3	CASSEEVGGSTDTQYF
TRBV2	TRBJ2-1	CAREQGLINGQFF
TRBV2	TRBJ2-7	CASSVQGKTHEQYF
TRBV4-1	TRBJ1-5	CASSQDRSNQPQHF
TRBV12-3/TRBV12-4	TRBJ2-5	CASSLTLAGVETQYF